A single sample gave rise to the 22 T cell receptor beta chains below, sequenced in a study of shared clonotypes between healthy human individuals (TCRdb year 2020). To prepare the library, the immunoSEQ multiplex PCR assay was applied. TCRdb limited this immuneACCESS table to in-frame rearrangements with V and J called. A share of clones is missing; checked studies link under half to unresolved V genes, and the rest is unexplained. Counted in this sample were roughly 1,500,000 clones; roughly 98.5% of them appeared once. About 0.34% of the sample lies in the top ten. Sequencing was performed on naive CD4+ T cells sorted from blood. The sample's cell subset or site label, in plain terms: CD45RA+ positively selected. The receptor set was obtained from a man aged 25-45 years in good health.

This clone showed up just once. V is TRBV10-3 and J is TRBJ1-1, with TRBD1 as a possible D gene (6 bases). The germline V gene has CDR1 ENHRY and CDR2 SYGVKD. The ends were cut back, 7 bases at V and 10 bases at J, with 19 bases in the middle. The CDR3 runs to 13 residues. The CDR3 bases are TGTGCCATCAAAGGGGGTCAGGGGAGTGGAGCTTTCTTT. It yields the protein CAIKGGQGSGAFF.

V is TRBV28 and J is TRBJ2-7, with TRBD2 matching over 7 bases. CDR1 is MDHEN and CDR2 is SYDVKM in the germline V gene. V was clipped by 9 bases and J by 1 base; unmatched bases: 9. The CDR3 sequence is 14 residues long. The CDR3 here is CASLGTTISYEQYF. In DNA, the CDR3 is TGTGCCAGTTTAGGGACTACTATTTCCTACGAGCAGTACTTC. Full variable domain (rest looked up from reference TRBV28 and TRBJ2-7): DVKVTQSSRYLVKRTGEKVFLECVQDMDHENMFWYRQDPGLGLRLIYFSYDVKMKEKGDIPEGYSVSREKKERFSLILESASTNQTSMYLCASLGTTISYEQYFGPGTRLTVT.

This chain joins TRBV5-1 and TRBJ2-3, with 12 bases aligning to TRBD2. Germline values: CDR1 SGHRS, CDR2 YFSETQ. CDR3 length equals 16 residues. V shed 4 bases, J shed 0 bases, and the junction held 3 bases outside the gene matches. This chain's CDR3 is CASSMGTSGSTDTQYF. The CDR3 coding sequence is TGCGCCAGCAGCATGGGGACTAGCGGGAGCACAGATACGCAGTATTTT.

V usage is TRBV6-5 and J usage is TRBJ2-1; D ambiguous. The CDR3 runs to 14 residues. Germline-derived CDR1 and CDR2 are MNHEY and SVGAGI. Trimming shortened V by 5 bases and J by 8 bases, and 16 bases separated the two germline ends. CDR3: CASSNTLPSYEQFF. In nucleotides, the CDR3 is TGTGCCAGCAGTAATACCCTTCCGAGTTATGAGCAGTTCTTC.

The chain recombines TRBV10-3 with TRBJ2-1, with 9 bases lining up with TRBD2. The V segment lost 9 bases and the J segment 0 bases; nucleotides outside the gene matches: 18. The CDR3 runs 19 residues. Germline lookup yields CDR1 ENHRY and CDR2 SYGVKD. CDR3 DNA: TGTGCCATACGTAGTGAAGTAGCGGGAGCCGGTCCCTCCTACAATGAGCAGTTCTTC. This encodes CAIRSEVAGAGPSYNEQFF.

The rearrangement links TRBV29-1 to TRBJ2-2; unclear D gene. CDR3 length: 13 amino acids. V gave up 6 bases and J gave up 4 bases, with 12 bases separating them. The germline gives CDR1 SQVTM, CDR2 ANQGSEA. The CDR3 here is CSVRTDLTGELFF. The CDR3 DNA reads TGCAGCGTGCGGACGGACCTCACCGGGGAGCTGTTTTTT.

The chain joins TRBV7-8 to TRBJ2-7; 8 nucleotides line up with TRBD2. The CDR3 is 15 amino acids. With V trimmed by 5 bases and J by 3 bases, 9 bases remained unmatched. Germline CDR1 reads SGHVS; CDR2 reads FQNEAQ. The CDR3 DNA is TGTGCCAGCAGCCGGATAGCGGGAACCTACTACGAGCAGTACTTC. This encodes CASSRIAGTYYEQYF.

V is TRBV4-1 and J is TRBJ2-3, with TRBD2 matching 11 bases. V lost 4 bases to trimming and J lost 2 bases; unmatched junction nucleotides: 11. Germline V lookup: CDR1 MGHRA, CDR2 YSYEKL. CDR3 length: 18 residues. CDR3 sequence (DNA): TGCGCCAGCAGCCGGGACTCTGGGACTAGCGGACTCACAGATACGCAGTATTTT. As protein: CASSRDSGTSGLTDTQYF.

The CDR3 DNA follows: TGTGCCAGTAGTACGCTAGCGGGATTGGGGACAGATACGCAGTATTTT. This encodes CASSTLAGLGTDTQYF. The gene calls are TRBV19 and TRBJ2-3; 9 bases fit TRBD2. The CDR3 has 16 amino acids. With 4 bases clipped from V and 3 bases from J, the junction kept 8 bases outside the gene matches. CDR1 is LNHDA and CDR2 is SQIVND in the germline V gene (reference sequence).

The chain links TRBV28 to TRBJ2-3; 11 positions match TRBD2. The J segment lost 5 bases and the V segment lost 6 bases, leaving 7 bases of the junction unmatched. The CDR3 is made up of 15 amino acids. The V gene's germline CDR1 is MDHEN and CDR2 SYDVKM. The CDR3 nucleotides are TGTGCCAGCAGGCAACTAGCGGGAGAAGGAGATACGCAGTATTTT. It encodes CASRQLAGEGDTQYF.

The rearrangement uses TRBV5-6 and TRBJ2-1, with 10 bases fitting TRBD2. Germline CDR1 and CDR2: SGHDT and YYEEEE. V lost 4 bases and J lost 0; bases outside the gene matches: 7. The CDR3 consists of 17 residues. The CDR3 nucleotides are TGTGCCAGCAGCCGGGACCGGACTAGCGGCTCCTACAATGAGCAGTTCTTC. This gives the protein CASSRDRTSGSYNEQFF.

The chain combines TRBV5-6 with TRBJ2-3; D not certain. The CDR3 is 13 residues long. Trimming took 3 bases from V and 6 from J, leaving 11 bases between them. Germline CDR1 and CDR2: SGHDT and YYEEEE. The CDR3 loop reads CASSSSTPDTQYF. The CDR3, as DNA: TGTGCCAGCAGCTCTTCGACTCCGGATACGCAGTATTTT.

This chain links TRBV4-1 with TRBJ2-5, with 9 nucleotides matching TRBD1. The CDR3 spans 15 residues. Per the germline V gene, CDR1 is MGHRA and CDR2 is YSYEKL. Unmatched junction bases numbered 7, after V lost 3 bases and J lost 5 bases. CDR3 region: CASSQRTGGGETQYF. As DNA, the CDR3 is TGCGCCAGCAGCCAGAGAACAGGGGGCGGGGAGACCCAGTACTTC.

On this clone itself: The junction does not match germline at one end; this may be a read error. This chain links TRBV7-7 with TRBJ2-1; maybe TRBD2 (5 bases). This CDR3 has 16 residues. Germline V lookup: CDR1 SSHAT, CDR2 FNYEAQ (reference sequence). The DNA of the CDR3 is TGTGCTAGCAGCCGCCTTGAGCGGACCTCCTACAATGAGCAGTTCTTC. Translated, it gives CASSRLERTSYNEQFF.

The CDR3 bases are TGCGCCAGCAGCTTCTCTAGCGGGTCGATAAGCTCCTACGAGCAGTACTTC. It specifies CASSFSSGSISSYEQYF. V is TRBV5-1 and J is TRBJ2-7; 8 bases match TRBD2. Per germline, CDR1 SGHRS and CDR2 YFSETQ. With V trimmed by 2 bases and J by 0 bases, 10 bases remained unmatched. The CDR3 loop spans 17 amino acids.

The chain employs TRBV19 and TRBJ2-7; D may correspond to TRBD1 or TRBD2 (7 bases each). Germline V gene lookup returns CDR1 LNHDA and CDR2 SQIVND (reference sequence). The CDR3 length is 14 residues. V was pared by 1 base and J by 5 bases, with 12 bases between. CDR3: CASSIAAGGDEQYF. The CDR3 region has the DNA TGTGCCAGTAGTATAGCGGCAGGGGGGGACGAGCAGTACTTC.

The chain joins TRBV15 to TRBJ2-1; TRBD2 matches at 7 bases. The CDR3 consists of 13 residues. V was clipped by 1 base and J by 10 bases; unmatched bases: 4. Germline CDR1 LNHNV, CDR2 YYDKDF (reference sequence). The CDR3 coding sequence is TGTGCCACCAGCAGAGGGAGTAGCGGGGAGCAGTTCTTC. Encoded protein: CATSRGSSGEQFF.

V is TRBV2 and J is TRBJ2-5, with a possible D match to TRBD2 (6 bases). CDR3 length: 14 amino acids. The germline CDR1 and CDR2 sequences are SNHLY and FYNNEI. V dropped 7 bases and J dropped 5 bases, with 17 bases sitting between them. CDR3 sequence: CASTGRDFQETQYF. Written as DNA, the CDR3 is TGTGCCAGCACCGGAAGGGACTTCCAGGAGACCCAGTACTTC.

This rearrangement joins TRBV4-1 to TRBJ2-7, with D possibly called TRBD1 or TRBD2 (5 bases each). CDR1 MGHRA and CDR2 YSYEKL come from the germline V gene. The CDR3 runs 17 residues. Trimming cost V 1 base and J 1 base, with 17 bases left between them. CDR3 coding DNA: TGCGCCAGCAGCCAAGGATTCGCCTCTGGGGGTTCCTACGAGCAGTACTTC. It translates to CASSQGFASGGSYEQYF.

This clone appeared once. The V call is TRBV2, the J call TRBJ2-1, with 11 bases identical to TRBD2. Germline values: CDR1 SNHLY, CDR2 FYNNEI. V lost 8 bases to trimming and J lost 9 bases; unmatched junction nucleotides: 9. The length of the CDR3 is 14 residues. CDR3 region: CASAISGRESEQFF. CDR3 nucleotide sequence: TGTGCCAGCGCGATTAGCGGGAGGGAAAGTGAGCAGTTCTTC.

The V gene is TRBV25-1, the J gene TRBJ2-7; D may be TRBD2 (5 bases). The V end lost 6 bases, the J end lost 6 bases, and 15 bases lay between the germline ends. The CDR3 is made up of 13 amino acids. Germline CDR1 MGHDK, CDR2 SYGVNS. The CDR3 nucleotides read TGTGCCAGCAGCGACGGACTCCGGGCCGAGCAGTACTTC. Protein sequence: CASSDGLRAEQYF.

DNA for the CDR3: TGTGCCAGCAGCAGAGTTACAACGGACCTCATGAACACTGAAGCTTTCTTT. It specifies CASSRVTTDLMNTEAFF. The rearrangement links TRBV4-2 to TRBJ1-1; D ambiguous. The CDR3 runs 17 residues. Germline V gene lookup returns CDR1 LGHNA and CDR2 YNFKEQ. Trimming pared 5 bases from V and 0 bases from J, leaving 19 bases between.